This T cell receptor beta chain was recovered during a study of blood T cells in healthy people across ages. CDR1 and CDR2 from the germline V gene are SGDLS and YYNGEE. There are 13 residues in the CDR3. Trimming removed 4 bases at V and 5 bases at J, with 12 bases between. In terms of origin and age, donors were healthy Caucasian individuals from Russia aged roughly 6 to 95. Worth noting for this clonotype: Since no conserved phenylalanine or tryptophan closes the CDR3, a read error is the likely cause.

The use of a sample-barcoded 5' primer and a J-beta primer mix characterized a second PCR of roughly 6 to 11 cycles. TCRdb analysed the 5' RACE reads with MiXCR anew, one entry per CDR3 protein. The sample has about 570,000 distinct CDR3 sequences, about 27% seen once. Separately, the same data were catalogued under a study of T cells of mothers and their children.

The sequence derives from a boy aged 2 to 10 in good health. The chain joins TRBV9 to TRBJ1-1, with D perhaps TRBD1 (5 bases). Sequenced input: blood. The CDR3 loop reads CASSPTGVTEAFS. The CDR3 nucleotides are TGTGCCAGCAGCCCTACGGGGGTGACTGAAGCTTTCTCT.